These T cell receptor beta chains were read from a single sample in a study of cytomegalovirus exposure and HLA in healthy donors. Method: immunoSEQ multiplex PCR; TCRdb's copy keeps in-frame clones and lacks some. The sample has more than 150,000 clones, roughly 84% seen once. What was sequenced was PBMCs. These receptors came from a boy under 10 years old in good health and CMV-seronegative. The CDR3 runs from the conserved cysteine through the conserved F or W. Fields, in order: J gene, V gene, CDR3 protein.

TRBJ2-7 TRBV9 CASSVGGGPYEQYF
TRBJ1-1 TRBV11-3 CASSLGHGGRTEAFF
TRBJ2-1 TRBV6-5 CASSYGQGPYNEQFF
TRBJ1-5 TRBV6-5 CASSPSHSNQPQHF
TRBJ2-5 TRBV7-9 CASSLSPSEQYF
TRBJ2-5 TRBV7-9 CASSPTWWGLVDQETQYF
TRBJ2-2 TRBV2 CASVGLAGPRNTGELFF
TRBJ2-2 TRBV29-1 CSVLGQGANGELFF
TRBJ2-3 TRBV28 CASGTGGLFDSDTQYF
TRBJ2-2 TRBV27 CATVHRTRETGELFF
TRBJ1-5 TRBV6-5 CASSYKLGEEQPQHF
TRBJ2-1 TRBV15 CATSREGSSGYNEQFF
TRBJ1-1 TRBV13 CASSGHLNTEAFF
TRBJ2-7 TRBV7-8 CASSPSSYEQYF
TRBJ2-3 TRBV29-1 CSCRGADTQYF
TRBJ1-2 TRBV14 CASSGGNYGYTF
TRBJ1-1 TRBV6-1 CASRDGVNTEAFF
TRBJ2-5 TRBV27 CASSLSTSGRGETQYF
TRBJ2-1 TRBV7-7 CASSPRLAGVRNEQFF
TRBJ2-1 TRBV6-6 CASSPLGGRDNEQFF
TRBJ2-3 TRBV18 CASSPQGSTDTQYF
TRBJ2-5 TRBV5-1 CASSLAGGNQETQYF
TRBJ2-7 TRBV6-5 CASSYGQFSYEQYF
. TRBV4-2 CASSQRSGSRFYEQYF
TRBJ2-3 TRBV9 CASSAPAGVSTDTQYF
TRBJ2-7 TRBV20-1 CSAKGAYEQYF
TRBJ2-7 TRBV29-1 CSVRGGGDYEQYF
TRBJ1-1 TRBV5-1 CASSIDRNTEAFF
TRBJ2-5 TRBV5-6 CASSAGQVLETQYF
TRBJ1-1 TRBV6-5 CASSYSYGLNTEAFF
TRBJ2-1 TRBV4-1 CASSQDSAGTNEQFF
TRBJ1-6 TRBV6-1 CAGQTGNSPLHF
TRBJ2-2 TRBV10-3 CAITAGDSNTGELFF
TRBJ2-7 TRBV29-1 CSARDREINEQYF
TRBJ2-1 TRBV6-1 CASIRSLSYNEQFF
TRBJ1-2 TRBV19 CASSILTGEFDGYTF
TRBJ2-3 TRBV6-5 CASSYSGHPSTDTQYF
TRBJ1-2 TRBV20-1 CSAREHLGYTF
TRBJ2-5 TRBV27 CASSPRLAGGETQYF
TRBJ1-1 TRBV10-3 CAISESGDRETEAFF
TRBJ1-5 TRBV19 CASQLSTGDYSNQPQHF
TRBJ2-7 TRBV7-8 CASSSRDTNYEQYF